What follows describes a single TCR beta chain. The target antigen is unknown. These data belong to a study of CD4+ T cells in melanoma. Study results and limitations: Reportedly, melanoma neoantigen-specific CD4+ T cells showed varied differentiation states. CD8+ T cell, macrophage and B cell function reportedly correlated with neoantigen-specific CD4+ T cells.

Here immunoSEQ multiplex PCR was the method, and the copy in TCRdb shows in-frame clones only, minus some. The sample lists about 140,000 clones; around 90% were seen once. The sequence came from a human donor with melanoma.

The CDR3 protein is CASSKKALGSGGAHEQYF. In DNA form, the CDR3 reads TGTGCCAGCAGCAAAAAGGCGCTAGGGAGCGGGGGGGCCCACGAGCAGTACTTC. The rearrangement joins TRBV21-1 to TRBJ2-7; TRBD2, the D gene given by the table, was not confirmed from the DNA. TRBV21-1 is marked as a pseudogene. This CDR3 region has 18 residues.